Sequencing of this TCR beta chain was carried out in a study of a mutant IDH1 vaccine in newly diagnosed glioma (dated by TCRdb to about 2021). Notes on the research overall: In the chemotherapy-containing groups, vaccination started alongside temozolomide cycles, whereas in patients who had radiotherapy alone it started 4-6 weeks after radiotherapy. Prior to enrollment, standard therapy consisting of radiotherapy alone, temozolomide alone, or radiochemotherapy with temozolomide had been administered to patients, with the combination being received by most patients. For exploratory analyses, longitudinal TCRB deep sequencing was carried out in roughly 23 treated patients wherever samples were available. Peripheral blood was collected at six visits: V03 (baseline), V05, V07, V10, V12 and V13. Of the approximately 33 treated patients, about 62% were male and about 40% were female, and a mean age of around 40 years was recorded. Visit V12 was the week-35 safety follow-up and visit V13 was the week-47 end of study. Overall results and qualifications from the work: Immune responses induced by the vaccine were seen in around 93% of patients across multiple MHC alleles. The authors noted that analyses of patient blood samples could not be reproduced because of sample limitations. Selection of PBMC samples for TCRB deep sequencing was based on availability. Pseudoprogression seemed to be unrelated to changes in the top peripheral T cell clonotypes found by TCRB sequencing.

This sample's time point label indicates: week 47, end of study. Each vaccine dose, consisting of 300 ug of a 20-mer mutant IDH1 peptide in Montanide, was administered subcutaneously with topical imiquimod. Patients were given eight vaccinations, in weeks 1, 3, 5, 7, 11, 15, 19 and 23, which matched visits V03 through V10. The donors had newly diagnosed IDH1-mutant astrocytomas of WHO grade 3 or 4 that showed loss of nuclear ATRX. The samples were drawn from NOA16, a multicentre, single-arm, open-label phase I trial in Germany that tested a mutant IDH1 peptide vaccine in humans for the first time. Genomic DNA for TCRB sequencing was isolated from EDTA blood with the DNeasy Blood and Tissue Kit. Looking up the germline V gene (reference sequence) yields CDR1 SGHNT and CDR2 YYREEE. The CDR3 has 15 amino acids, counting the end cysteine and phenylalanine. Solely the CDR3 DNA is kept, with 45 bases framed from the first base. V sheds 2 bases and J sheds 2 bases, leaving 14 bases between their ends.

In its sample, this clone was seen once. Which antigen it targets is not known. No much larger clonotype is one base removed from it; base qualities were not supplied. The library was prepared using the immunoSEQ multiplex PCR assay. Following the manufacturer's protocol, the hsTCRB Kit was used to amplify rearranged TCR beta chain sequences. An Illumina MiSeq was used to sequence the TCRB libraries. As for the authors' bioinformatics: The proprietary platform of the kit vendor was used for demultiplexing, trimming and gene mapping. As stored in TCRdb, this immuneACCESS dataset retains in-frame rearrangements with V and J assigned. A fraction of the clones does not appear; measured against another copy, unresolved V genes explain less than half of the discrepancy, and the remainder lacks a known reason. That table gives V, J and clone size, and the DNA gave D and trimming. Counted in this sample were tens of thousands of clones; approximately 84% of them appeared once. 4.3% of the sample rests with the top ten.

The sample here was PBMCs, taken from a glioma patient whose treatment included an IDH1 peptide vaccine. The sequence joins TRBV5-4 to TRBJ2-7, with no confidently assigned D gene. The clonotype originates from a woman aged 25 to 45 with glioma. Some clones in this sample may be carry-over from other donors' samples. The DNA sequence is TGTGCCAGCAGCTTACGTCTCAGTGCAGCCTACGAGCAGTACTTC. This gives the protein CASSLRLSAAYEQYF.